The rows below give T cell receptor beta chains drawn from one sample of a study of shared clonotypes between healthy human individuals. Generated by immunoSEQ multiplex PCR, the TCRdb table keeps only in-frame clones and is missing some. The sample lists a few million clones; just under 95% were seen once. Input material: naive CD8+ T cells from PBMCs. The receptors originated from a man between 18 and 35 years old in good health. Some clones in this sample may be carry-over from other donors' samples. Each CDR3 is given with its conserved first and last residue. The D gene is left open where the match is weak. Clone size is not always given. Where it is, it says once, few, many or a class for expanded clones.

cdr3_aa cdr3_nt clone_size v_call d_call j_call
CASSFLGQDSYEQYF TGTGCCAGCAGTTTCTTGGGACAGGACTCCTACGAGCAGTACTTC NA TRBV28 TRBD1 TRBJ2-7
CASSNSGTSGSEQFF TGTGCCAGCAGCAATTCAGGGACTAGCGGGAGTGAGCAGTTCTTC once TRBV7-2 TRBD2 TRBJ2-1
CANTRASGPYEQYF TGCGCCAACACCCGGGCTAGCGGACCCTACGAGCAGTACTTC once TRBV4-1 TRBD2 TRBJ2-7
CASSQIRRDSLAYEQYF TGCGCCAGCAGCCAAATCCGGCGGGACAGCCTAGCCTACGAGCAGTACTTC NA TRBV4-1 NA TRBJ2-7
CASSVGLKYEQYF TGTGCCAGCAGTGTGGGCCTCAAATACGAGCAGTACTTC NA TRBV27 NA TRBJ2-7
CASSGGLDEQFF TGTGCCAGCAGCGGGGGGCTGGATGAGCAGTTCTTC NA TRBV9 NA TRBJ2-1
CASSTGQDFTYEQYF TGTGCCAGCAGCACTGGACAGGACTTCACCTACGAGCAGTACTTC NA TRBV7-9 TRBD1 TRBJ2-7
CASSLVGGEGNTIYF TGTGCCAGCAGCTTAGTAGGGGGAGAAGGAAACACCATATATTTT NA TRBV7-9 NA TRBJ1-3
CASSDILAYEQYF TGTGCCAGTAGTGACATACTTGCCTACGAGCAGTACTTC NA TRBV19 NA TRBJ2-7
CASSALATYNEQFF TGTGCCAGCAGCGCACTAGCGACCTACAATGAGCAGTTCTTC NA TRBV7-9 TRBD2 TRBJ2-1
CASSSGYPSNGQYF TGTGCCAGCAGCTCAGGATACCCCTCTAACGGGCAGTACTTC NA TRBV7-6 NA TRBJ2-7
CASSLVGTRNEQYF TGTGCCAGCAGCTTAGTCGGGACTAGGAACGAGCAGTACTTC NA TRBV11-2 TRBD2 TRBJ2-7
CASSYWLAGINEQFF TGTGCCAGCAGTTACTGGCTAGCGGGGATCAATGAGCAGTTCTTC NA TRBV6-6 TRBD2 TRBJ2-1
CASTLSGYSTDTQYF TGTGCCAGCACCCTTAGCGGGTACAGCACAGATACGCAGTATTTT NA TRBV7-6 TRBD2 TRBJ2-3
CASSMATSGYEQYF TGTGCCAGTAGTATGGCCACTAGCGGTTACGAGCAGTACTTC NA TRBV19 TRBD2 TRBJ2-7
CSVADAQGAEETQYF TGCAGCGTCGCCGACGCCCAGGGGGCGGAAGAGACCCAGTACTTC NA TRBV29-1 TRBD1 TRBJ2-5
CASSVENGRGTDTQYF TGTGCCAGCAGCGTAGAAAACGGGAGAGGCACAGATACGCAGTATTTT NA TRBV9 NA TRBJ2-3
CAWSKETRTSVQFF TGTGCCTGGAGTAAAGAAACCCGGACTAGTGTGCAGTTCTTC NA TRBV30 TRBD2 TRBJ2-1
CASSLVYKREDHTGELFF TGTGCCAGCAGCTTAGTGTATAAGCGGGAGGACCACACCGGGGAGCTGTTTTTT NA TRBV7-9 TRBD2 TRBJ2-2
CASSHRVGSGANVLTF TGTGCCAGCAGCCATAGGGTGGGGTCTGGGGCCAACGTCCTGACTTTC NA TRBV11-3 NA TRBJ2-6
CASSPGQGAEQYF TGTGCCAGCAGTCCAGGACAGGGGGCGGAGCAGTACTTC NA TRBV6-5 TRBD1 TRBJ2-7
CASSEPRPNEKLFF TGTGCCAGCAGTGAACCACGGCCTAATGAAAAACTGTTTTTT NA TRBV6-1 NA TRBJ1-4
CASSPPWGSQIRGYTF TGTGCCAGCAGCCCCCCGTGGGGGTCACAGATCCGTGGCTACACCTTC once TRBV7-9 NA TRBJ1-2
CASPQDSHYEQYF TGTGCCAGCCCCCAGGACTCGCACTACGAGCAGTACTTC once TRBV6-6 NA TRBJ2-7
CASSLRDMYNEQFF TGTGCCAGCAGTCTCCGGGACATGTACAATGAGCAGTTCTTC NA TRBV27 NA TRBJ2-1
CASSFRSPRAVVGELFF TGCGCCAGCAGCTTCCGTAGTCCCAGGGCGGTGGTCGGGGAGCTGTTTTTT NA TRBV5-1 NA TRBJ2-2
CASSQAGWTEAFF TGTGCCAGCAGCCAAGCCGGGTGGACTGAAGCTTTCTTT few TRBV14 NA TRBJ1-1
CASSSLRDGNTEAFF TGTGCCAGCAGCTCGCTCCGGGACGGTAACACTGAAGCTTTCTTT NA TRBV7-9 NA TRBJ1-1
CASSPFPGQLYNEQFF TGTGCCAGCAGTCCCTTTCCCGGACAGCTCTACAATGAGCAGTTCTTC NA TRBV28 NA TRBJ2-1
CASSQSNTEAFF TGTGCCAGCAGTCAATCGAACACTGAAGCTTTCTTT few TRBV2 NA TRBJ1-1
CASSPTPQGDYGYTF TGTGCCAGCAGCCCCACCCCACAGGGTGACTATGGCTACACCTTC NA TRBV6-1 NA TRBJ1-2
CASSQEDRGGTEAFF TGCGCCAGCAGCCAAGAGGACAGGGGGGGTACTGAAGCTTTCTTT NA TRBV4-1 TRBD1 TRBJ1-1
CASSLSEGQGADCQYF TGTGCCAGCAGTTTATCGGAGGGACAGGGGGCGGATTGTCAGTACTTC NA TRBV27 TRBD1 TRBJ2-7
CASSFGGYEAFF TGTGCCAGCAGCTTTGGAGGGTATGAAGCTTTCTTT NA TRBV11-1 NA TRBJ1-1
CASSRLATKDNEQFF TGTGCCAGCAGCCGGCTAGCGACCAAAGACAATGAGCAGTTCTTC NA TRBV7-6 NA TRBJ2-1
CASSLRDSPYQETQYF TGTGCCAGCAGTCTCCGGGACAGTCCGTACCAAGAGACCCAGTACTTC NA TRBV28 TRBD1 TRBJ2-5
CASSLAGTGANYGYTF TGTGCCAGCAGCTTAGCCGGGACAGGGGCTAACTATGGCTACACCTTC NA TRBV5-4 TRBD1 TRBJ1-2
CSVEPETGELFF TGCAGCGTTGAACCAGAGACCGGGGAGCTGTTTTTT NA TRBV29-1 NA TRBJ2-2
CASRGGRGATNEKLFF TGTGCCAGCAGAGGAGGGAGGGGGGCAACTAATGAAAAACTGTTTTTT NA TRBV27 NA TRBJ1-4
CASSLGPRSGVGDF TGTGCCAGCAGCTTAGGGCCTAGATCGGGAGTCGGCGACTTC once TRBV7-9 NA TRBJ2-5
CSALGEAETQYF TGCAGCGCGTTGGGGGAGGCCGAAACGCAGTATTTT NA TRBV29-1 NA TRBJ2-3
CASSRQGAGGELFF TGCGCCAGCAGCCGCCAGGGGGCCGGCGGGGAGCTGTTTTTT NA TRBV4-1 TRBD1 TRBJ2-2
CASSSSGGLQNEQFF TGCGCCAGCAGCTCATCGGGAGGGCTTCAAAATGAGCAGTTCTTC NA TRBV5-1 TRBD2 TRBJ2-1
CASRGITGGAREKLFF TGTGCCAGCAGGGGGATAACAGGGGGCGCCCGTGAAAAACTGTTTTTT NA TRBV6-6 TRBD1 TRBJ1-4
CASSIYRVTNEKLFF TGTGCCAGTAGTATTTACAGAGTAACTAATGAAAAACTGTTTTTT NA TRBV19 NA TRBJ1-4
CASSDSKVSYEQYF TGTGCCAGCAGCGATAGTAAGGTCTCCTACGAGCAGTACTTC NA TRBV5-6 NA TRBJ2-7
CASSPLVYNEQFF TGTGCCAGCAGTCCTCTCGTCTACAATGAGCAGTTCTTC NA TRBV27 NA TRBJ2-1
CASSRRLAANTGELFF TGTGCCAGCAGCCGCAGACTAGCGGCTAACACCGGGGAGCTGTTTTTT NA TRBV7-6 TRBD2 TRBJ2-2
CAWSVLAPTTDTQYF TGTGCCTGGAGTGTACTAGCGCCTACCACAGATACGCAGTATTTT NA TRBV30 TRBD2 TRBJ2-3
CNVRVSTVMNTEAFF TGCAACGTAAGAGTCTCGACTGTCATGAACACTGAAGCTTTCTTT NA TRBV29-1 NA TRBJ1-1
CASSYAGDISPSIF NA NA TRBV6-6 NA TRBJ1-5
CASSPIGPTEGYTF TGTGCCAGCAGCCCCATAGGCCCCACGGAGGGCTACACCTTC NA TRBV27 NA TRBJ1-2
CASSFGGEQFF TGTGCCAGCAGCTTCGGTGGTGAGCAGTTCTTC NA TRBV5-6 NA TRBJ2-1
CAISDYVGATDTQYF TGTGCCATCAGTGATTACGTGGGAGCCACAGATACGCAGTATTTT NA TRBV10-3 NA TRBJ2-3
CAWVRGFYTEAFF TGTGCCTGGGTAAGGGGGTTCTACACTGAAGCTTTCTTT NA TRBV30 NA TRBJ1-1
CSAHPGMNTEAFF TGCAGCGCCCACCCGGGGATGAACACTGAAGCTTTCTTT NA TRBV29-1 NA TRBJ1-1
CASRFLRARERSYEQYF TGTGCCAGCAGATTCTTAAGGGCGCGGGAGCGGTCCTACGAGCAGTACTTC NA TRBV28 TRBD2 TRBJ2-7